The T cell receptor beta chain described here comes from a study of blood T cell repertoires in COVID-19 (TCRdb year 2020). Regarding the study in general: The collaborator samples originated in the United States, Italy and Spain and spanned the acute and convalescent phases of COVID-19. The material from the prospective study consisted of cDNA or gDNA derived from T cells, B-cell-depleted T cells, or PBMCs. The dataset comprised deeply sampled blood TCRbeta repertoires from subjects exposed to, actively infected with, or recovered from COVID-19. The repertoires were released in a freely available public database meant as a resource for research on the immune response to SARS-CoV-2. Samples came from the ongoing ImmuneRACE study (first 160 participants) plus 1,254 subjects from 6 global collaborators. The sample metadata nearly always contained a de-identified subject ID, COVID-19 status, age in years and sex. Where available, HLA class I and class II types were obtained from metadata supplied by the sample provider rather than from assay-based typing.

The immunoSEQ Assay, a bias-controlled multiplex PCR, was used to amplify TCRbeta CDR3 regions from genomic DNA. The paper's data handling went like this. The number of nucleated cells in each sample was estimated by amplification of reference gene primers within the assay. Sequence reads were collapsed and filtered to measure the absolute abundance of every unique TCRbeta CDR3 rearrangement. For each sample, productive Simpson clonality was calculated as the square root of Simpson's diversity index across productive rearrangements. TCRdb mirrors the immuneACCESS table, restricted to in-frame sequences. Some clones are absent from its copies; in checked studies, under half trace to an unresolved V gene, and the reason for the others is unknown. V and J calls plus clone size are reproduced from that table; the DNA served to infer D and trimming. The sample data list about 140,000 clones, and roughly 79% of these were observed just once. The top ten hold roughly 2.9% of the sample.

Turning to this clone: It has no known antigen specificity. No clone much larger than this one lies a single base away; base qualities are absent.

Trimming leaves V shorter by 1 base and J shorter by 4 bases, with the junction holding 9 bases beyond the gene matches. For CDR1 and CDR2, the germline V gene lists MGHDK and SYGVNS. From the cysteine up to the phenylalanine, the CDR3 has a length of 16 residues. CDR3 DNA is the only sequence kept; it has 48 bases, read in frame from the first base. Participants in the prospective study were aged about 18 to 95 years, lived in 20 to 30 United States geographic areas, and enrolled through a virtual design. Cohort assignment in the prospective study relied on participant-reported clinical history from a screening survey and a study questionnaire. ImmuneRACE Cohort 3 recovered participants were defined by two consecutive negative NP/OP PCR tests, healthcare professional clearance, or symptom resolution. In the prospective study, mobile phlebotomists collected whole blood, serum and a nasopharyngeal or oropharyngeal swab from each participant. Participants in the prospective study had the option to provide additional blood draws and questionnaires over a 2-month period. Before DNA extraction, prospective study blood samples were shipped either frozen or at room temperature.

Overall study outcomes, separate from this receptor: The amount of clinical and demographic metadata varied by source and participant and was provided uncurated.

The rearranged segments are TRBV25-1 and TRBJ2-7, with 8 central nucleotides matching TRBD1. Material for sequencing was PBMCs or T cells enriched from blood (not recorded which). The origin of this receptor is a woman aged 45-65 years who had recovered from COVID-19. The nucleotide sequence is given as TGTGCCAGCAGTGAATTTGGGCAGGGGGCGTCTTACGAGCAGTACTTC. Translation gives CASSEFGQGASYEQYF.